The entry below describes one TCR beta chain. Its binding antigen is unknown. No clone much larger than this one lies a single base away; base qualities are absent. Its CDR3 holds 16 amino acids, cysteine through phenylalanine. Here the CDR3 DNA is all that survives: 48 bases in frame from base 1. Taken from the germline V gene, the CDR1 and CDR2 loops are MNHNS and SASEGT. V and J are trimmed by 4 bases and 3 bases, and the gene matches miss 8 bases of the junction. The immunoSEQ Assay, a bias-controlled multiplex PCR, was used to amplify TCRbeta CDR3 regions from genomic DNA. Under the source paper's analysis protocol: Nucleated cell counts per sample were estimated from amplification of reference gene primers within the assay. Sequence reads were collapsed and filtered to measure the absolute abundance of every unique TCRbeta CDR3 rearrangement. Productive Simpson clonality was computed per sample as the square root of Simpson's diversity index over productive rearrangements. Held by TCRdb, this immuneACCESS table contains in-frame sequences only and omits some clones. Under half of the omission traces to an unresolved V gene where checked; the cause of the rest is unknown. Clone size and the V and J calls come from that table; the DNA yielded D and trimming. This sample is represented by roughly 360,000 clones; approximately 87% of them were singletons. 1% to 1.5% of the sample rests with the top ten.

Participants in the prospective study were aged roughly 18 to 89 years, lived in 24 United States geographic areas, and enrolled through a virtual design. Cohort assignment in the prospective study relied on participant-reported clinical history from a screening survey and a study questionnaire. ImmuneRACE Cohort 3 recovered participants were defined by two consecutive negative NP/OP PCR tests, healthcare professional clearance, or symptom resolution. Mobile phlebotomists in the prospective study collected whole blood, serum and a nasopharyngeal or oropharyngeal swab from every participant. Participants in the prospective study had the option to provide additional blood draws and questionnaires over an approximately two-month period. Prospective study blood samples were shipped either frozen or at room temperature before DNA extraction. The source of the sample is a study of blood T cell repertoires in COVID-19 (dated by TCRdb to 2019 to 2021). Regarding the complete study: The collaborator samples originated in the United States, Italy and Spain and spanned the acute and convalescent phases of COVID-19. Samples came from the ongoing ImmuneRACE study (first 160 participants) plus 1,254 subjects from 6 global collaborators. A de-identified subject ID, COVID-19 status, age in years and sex were almost always included in the sample metadata. A freely available public database, intended as a resource for researchers studying the immune response to SARS-CoV-2, is where the repertoires were released. The material from the prospective study consisted of cDNA or gDNA derived from T cells, B-cell-depleted T cells, or PBMCs. Deeply sampled blood TCRbeta repertoires from subjects exposed to, actively infected with, or recovered from COVID-19 were included in the dataset. Where available, HLA class I and class II types were obtained from metadata supplied by the sample provider rather than from assay-based typing. Study-wide findings and limitations: How much clinical and demographic metadata was included differed by source and by participant, and the metadata was provided uncurated.

This clonotype was sampled from a man younger than 40 who had recovered from COVID-19. The sample was PBMCs or T cells enriched from blood (not recorded which). The rearranged chain carries TRBV6-1 and TRBJ1-2, with 10 middle bases fitting TRBD1. The CDR3 reads CASSVGTGDLYYGYTF. The sequenced DNA: TGTGCCAGCAGTGTTGGGACAGGGGATTTGTACTATGGCTACACCTTC.